These 2 T cell receptor beta chains originate from one sample sequenced in a study of shared clonotypes between healthy human individuals. The naive CD8 subset, CD45RO-negative cells positively selected for CCR7, excluded terminally differentiated effector memory CD45RA+ cells. The method was immunoSEQ multiplex PCR; TCRdb's version includes in-frame clones alone and lacks a portion of them. The table includes around 2,000,000 clones, 93% detected once. The sample comprised naive CD8+ T cells from PBMCs. These receptors originate from a man younger than 35 in good health. Some clones in this sample may be carry-over from other donors' samples.

The rearrangement links TRBV18 to TRBJ2-5, with D uncertain. Germline V gene lookup returns CDR1 KGHSH and CDR2 LQKENI. The V end was cut by 1 base, the J end by 2 bases, with 11 bases between. This CDR3 region has 15 residues. CDR3 sequence: CASSPQGKPQETQYF. CDR3 bases: TGTGCCAGCTCACCACAAGGGAAACCTCAAGAGACCCAGTACTTC.

V gene TRBV6-6 combines with J gene TRBJ2-7, with D possibly being TRBD1 (5 bases). Germline-derived CDR1 and CDR2 are MNHNY and SVGAGI (reference sequence). Trimming left V 6 bases short and J 3 bases short, with 12 bases between. The CDR3 sequence is 13 residues long. CDR3 in amino acids: CASSQRTSYEQYF. DNA of the CDR3: TGTGCCAGCAGCCAACGGACAAGCTACGAGCAGTACTTC.